This T cell receptor (beta chain) was recovered during a study of T cell clones after liver transplantation. The V and J ends lost 3 bases and 1 base respectively, with 7 bases between them. The CDR3 loop spans 13 amino acids. Per the germline V gene, CDR1 is SGDLS and CDR2 is YYNGEE. The table came from immunoSEQ multiplex PCR; TCRdb's copy has only in-frame clones and leaves some out. This table holds about 9,200 clones, 78% found once. The sample in question was CD8+ T cells from blood, obtained at the 22-month timepoint. The source is a human patient who received a liver transplant. Among the T cells, some may be from the graft donor. The V gene is TRBV9, the J gene TRBJ1-1; D not certain. CDR3 protein: CASSEGANTEAFF. The CDR3 DNA follows: TGTGCCAGCAGCGAGGGCGCGAACACTGAAGCTTTCTTT.